This T cell receptor (beta chain) was sequenced during a study of tumor and adjacent non-tumor tissue in lung cancer. Turning to the study itself: Histology: about twelve adenocarcinoma, a couple of squamous cell carcinoma, 1 small cell lung cancer.

A modified ARM-PCR protocol with three rounds of nested PCR amplified TCRbeta. A single record per CDR3 protein comes from TCRdb applying MiXCR to the multiplex PCR reads. The data contain roughly 220,000 distinct CDR3 sequences, 70% to 75% of them seen just once; the ten biggest clones take up about 25%. No cell sorting was done before RNA was extracted from the tissue. On this clonotype itself: Sequence at one end of the junction differs from germline and may be a read error.

The receptor was isolated from a man aged 55 to 69 with non-small cell lung cancer. What was sequenced was lung tumor tissue.

The CDR3 DNA reads as TGTGCCAGTAGCTTAAGGAAGGCAAACACTGAAGCTTTCTTT. Translation: CASSLRKANTEAFF. This sequence joins TRBV11-1 and TRBJ1-1, with D unclear. The germline V gene has CDR1 SGHAT and CDR2 FQDESV (reference sequence). The CDR3 has 14 amino acids.